This paragraph reports one TCR beta chain. Its antigen is unknown. No much larger clonotype is one base removed from it; base qualities were not supplied. The record originates from a study of cytomegalovirus exposure and HLA in healthy donors listed by TCRdb under 2017. Describing the broader study: According to an earlier analysis of several hundred of the donors, roughly 180 million T cells yielded 117 million unique TCR beta sequences and more than 250 Gb of sequence data. An early release that covered about 640 HLA-typed donors contained about 300 gigabases of sequencing data and tens of millions of unique TCR sequences. Of the roughly 420 genotyped donors, approximately 81% were placed in the genetic ancestry cluster associated with self-reported Caucasian donors. The study aimed to test whether cataloging public T cell receptors could reveal signatures of past pathogen exposure. Using immunosequencing, the study profiled T cell repertoires from fewer than 850 subjects and related those repertoires to cytomegalovirus serostatus. Along with the approximately 600-subject first cohort, a separate validation cohort of roughly 110 different subjects was used. High-throughput TCR immunosequencing, statistical association of individual TCRs with disease status, and machine learning were combined to predict cytomegalovirus infection status. A later analysis re-analyzed previously published TCR beta repertoires from hundreds of donors and added high-resolution HLA genotyping to study TCR occurrence patterns. Rather than using new phenotypic data, the later analysis identified candidate immune exposures from TCR beta sequences and from how often those sequences occurred across donors. An earlier analysis of several hundred of the donors applied high-throughput TCR beta sequencing to assess whether each TCR beta V gene segment acted as functional or pseudogenic. Donor age, sex, ethnicity and CMV serostatus were collected together with the repertoire data. In a later genetic analysis, genome-wide SNP genotypes for about 65% of the roughly 670 donors were used, and that subset was treated as a discovery cohort. All discovery cohort repertoires had been generated using a single sequencing platform. Both class I and class II loci were covered by HLA typing, at four-digit resolution. Typing coverage differed by locus: A, B, C, DRB1 and DQB1 were typed in roughly 629-630 donors, DQA1 in around 500, DPA1 in approximately 600, and DPB1 in just under 490. Several DR-DQ haplotypes were handled as single units for association and clustering, since linkage in the cohort was strong. On average, roughly 240,000 unique TCR beta nucleotide sequences were sequenced per donor among more than 350 genotyped donors of the cohort, with about 19% of those sequences being non-productive.

Its CDR3 holds 12 amino acids, cysteine through phenylalanine. The kept DNA is CDR3 alone, 36 bases in frame from the first base. V sheds 5 bases and J sheds 5 bases, leaving 9 bases between their ends. Via the germline V gene, CDR1 is SNHLY and CDR2 FYNNEI. The method was the immunoSEQ multiplex PCR assay. The multiplex PCR relied on a mix of 60 forward primers for TCR Vbeta segments and 13 reverse primers for TCR Jbeta segments. Amplification of the CDR3 region of rearranged TCR beta genes was performed with a multiplex PCR assay on genomic DNA. Amplified TCR beta libraries were sequenced as 87-base-pair reads on the Illumina HiSeq System. On the authors' methods: Across the 500 to 850 repertoires, a later analysis counted 75 million to 90 million unique TCR beta chains, roughly 11 million of which were shared by at least two donors. Raw reads were error-corrected and collapsed into unique sequences with a nearest-neighbor algorithm that merged closely related sequences to remove PCR and sequencing errors. Alignment of CDR3 sequences to IMGT reference sequences was used to assign V, D and J gene segments. For a sequence to be retained, a match of at least six nucleotides to both a V gene segment and a J gene segment was required. A rearrangement counted as productive if the CDR3 had no stop codons and remained in frame with V and J, and every other rearrangement counted as non-productive. Following IMGT convention, CDR3 was defined as the stretch from the second conserved V-encoded cysteine up to the conserved J-encoded phenylalanine. In an earlier analysis of more than 550 of the donors, sequences lacking an unambiguous match to a single V gene segment were excluded. In an earlier analysis of around 590 of the donors, a V segment was called functional when productive rearrangements were above 56.7%, and segregating when the standard deviation between donors exceeded 5%. To diagnose cytomegalovirus status from the catalog of TCR beta chain sequences, a statistical classification framework was built. In a later analysis, V and J genes were assigned by comparing TCR nucleotide sequences against IMGT/GENE-DB human TR gene sequences. Using the TCRdist pipeline, a later analysis assigned CDR3 sequences along with most-parsimonious VDJ recombination scenarios. A later analysis defined each TCR beta chain by its CDR3 amino acid sequence plus V-gene family, and excluded reads lacking a unique V-gene family. A later analysis removed 550 to 650 highly shared, low-generation-probability nucleotide sequences to deal with suspected cross-contamination and a sequencing artifact. In a later analysis, a clonal expansion index for each public chain was calculated from normalized within-repertoire ranks of inferred template counts. Generation probabilities in a later analysis came from a VDJ recombination model fitted to out-of-frame rearrangements, and those results were checked against IGoR. A later analysis scored TCR-TCR, TCR-HLA and TCR-CMV co-occurrence with hypergeometric tests, applying a repertoire-size bias correction to TCR pairs. To estimate false discovery rates, a later analysis permuted the HLA or CMV assignments 20 times. In a later analysis, co-occurring TCRs were grouped with DBSCAN, and TCRdist sequence similarity was added when clustering was performed within HLA-allele-positive subsets. Co-occurrence clustering excluded repertoires with fewer than 30,000 or more than 120,000 public chains, plus five with anomalous nucleotide sharing. TCRdb retrieved this table from immuneACCESS and kept in-frame rearrangements only. Not all clones are present; in checked studies, unresolved V genes account for under half, and no reason is known for the remainder. V and J calls plus clone size are reproduced from that table; the DNA served to infer D and trimming. The sample includes 130,000 or so clones, with roughly four fifths observed a single time. Together, the top ten hold about 2% of the sample.

The cohort comprised some 680 healthy bone marrow donors. At the time of sampling, all cohort members were nominally healthy, though unrecorded immune exposures were likely present. The donor tested CMV seropositive, placing the donor among the approximately 290 seropositive members of the cohort. Every donor gave a peripheral blood sample, and the peripheral blood mononuclear cells from that sample were used for TCR beta sequencing. Genomic DNA was extracted from the blood cell samples with the Qiagen DNeasy Blood Extraction Kit. What the work shows at the level of the full study, not this receptor alone: Linkage disequilibrium might explain the correlated functional status among segregating V segments, but an unknown experimental factor could not be excluded. A later genetic analysis reported fewer N-insertions in productive TCRs among donors in an Asian-associated ancestry cluster than the roughly 700-donor mean. The authors suggested that the approach could potentially be generalized to other disease states and immunological phenotypes. Some IMGT-functional V segments, including TRBV6-2 and TRBV6-3, could not be told apart with the 87-base-pair reads, so those segments were excluded. While some public TCRs were present in many individuals, most TCR sequences turned up only very rarely across donors. Because some donors lacked HLA typing at each locus, the association tests relied only on the typed subset. Several of the top co-occurrence clusters appeared to be linked to parvovirus B19, influenza, CMV and Epstein-Barr virus, according to a later analysis. Most CMV-associated TCR beta chains appeared to be HLA-restricted in a later analysis, and the HLA associations seemed to be driven largely by CMV exposure. Because counts were too low, approximately 18 rarely observed V segments, including chromosome 9 orphons, were excluded from the earlier analysis of a few hundred of the donors. In vitro tests confirmed that a few of the cytomegalovirus-associated TCR beta chains recognize cytomegalovirus antigens. When HLA alleles, especially DR and DQ, strongly co-occurred, TCR associations were difficult to assign to individual alleles. Roughly uniform sequencing depth across donors was assumed in presence/absence analyses, although this assumption may not hold. The only immune exposure information available for the cohort was CMV serostatus. Only TCR beta chains were sequenced in this cohort, and the absence of alpha or paired-chain data limited detectable features. The classifier was reported to diagnose cytomegalovirus status with high specificity and sensitivity in both the original and validation cohorts. An earlier analysis of roughly 570 of the donors showed that most TCR beta V segments appeared in productive rearrangements either about 87% or about 30% of the time, which broadly matched IMGT annotations. Specific HLA alleles were associated with 15,000 to 20,000 TCR beta sequences at a false discovery rate of 0.05 in a later analysis. A further reported finding was that TCR beta sequences accurately predicted the HLA-A and HLA-B alleles for most subjects in the first cohort. According to a later analysis, TCR association rates differed among HLA loci, with DRB1 alleles showing the most associated TCRs and HLA-C alleles showing the fewest. In a later genetic analysis, a missense DCLRE1C variant was associated with V-gene and J-gene trimming of TCR beta chains, and the association was replicated in an independent cohort. Compared with equally common non-associated chains, HLA-associated TCR beta chains in a later analysis were more clonally expanded and had lower generation probabilities. A total of 150 to 200 TCR beta chains were listed by the study as associated with cytomegalovirus. A group of highly shared sequence variants was considered likely to be a technical artifact of the sequencing pipeline.

The source of this sequence is a female donor in good health and CMV-seropositive. The receptor chain draws on TRBV2 and TRBJ1-1; no D gene is confidently identified. The sequenced sample consisted of PBMCs. The bases are TGTGCCAGCAGTCCCCCGAGGACTGAAGCTTTCTTT. Translated, it gives CASSPPRTEAFF.